This T cell receptor beta chain was found in a study of spatial heterogeneity in lung cancer (dated by TCRdb to about 2019). For the wider study: More beta-chain than alpha-chain transcripts were consistently detected, likely reflecting higher beta-chain transcript abundance. In the raw uncorrected reads, each unique combination of TCR and UMI appeared more than ten times on average. TCR alpha and beta repertoires were quantitatively compared across multiple tumor regions, matched nontumor lung and blood in non-small cell lung cancer. TCR repertoire features were related to nonsynonymous mutation counts determined by whole-exome sequencing of tumor tissue. Both alpha and beta chains were TCR-sequenced in samples taken at surgery, namely 220 tumor regions, fewer than 85 matched nontumor lung samples and about 54 PBMC samples. Broad study findings and their caveats: Confirming at a functional level the hypothesis that regional TCRs recognize regional mutations was considered to require additional single-cell paired TCR alpha and beta sequencing. Ubiquitous expanded tumor TCRs were found in blood more often at tumor resection than at routine follow-up.

About this clonotype itself: Its antigen is currently not known. Per-nucleotide qualities are absent, and no much larger clonotype sits a single base away.

The time point label corresponds to: sample taken at primary tumor resection. Without any cell sorting, TCR sequencing was performed on whole RNA extracted either from tumor and nontumor lung tissue or from cryopreserved PBMC samples. Donors were 72 patients with early-stage, untreated non-small cell lung cancer from the lung TRACERx cohort. Only patients with enough RNA available from two or more tumor regions were chosen for TCR sequencing. Library generation was performed with 5' RACE. This sample was sequenced with a NextSeq 500. In the TCR library protocol, a unique molecular identifier was attached to each TCR cDNA molecule so that PCR and sequencing errors could be corrected. Concerning the study's data processing: TCR identification, UMI-based error correction and CDR3 extraction were performed with Decombinator tools. TCRs above a frequency of 2 per 1,000, corresponding to the top 1% of the tumor frequency distribution, were defined as expanded. Each repertoire was subsampled 100 times to 5,000 TCRs, after which Renyi diversity was computed with the R vegan package. CDR3 similarity networks were built from amino acid triplet string-kernel similarity, with CDR3s being connected when pairwise similarity was above 0.82. The public reads were reanalyzed by TCRdb: fastp trimming at Q25, MiXCR alignment, in-frame beta chains only. Identical CDR3 protein sequences are pooled into one entry, listed with their most common genes and DNA. The V and J calls shown here were made by TCRdb, not taken from the authors' results. Recorded for this sample are under 100,000 distinct CDR3 sequences; 7.5% to 10% of them occurred a single time. The ten largest clones add up to 6.9% of the sample.

The germline V gene encodes CDR1 DFQATT and CDR2 SNEGSKA (reference sequence). The CDR3 goes from the cysteine to the phenylalanine over 16 residues. CDR3 DNA is the only sequence kept; it has 48 bases, read in frame from the first base. Trimmed from V: 3 bases; trimmed from J: 6 bases; junction bases lacking a gene match: 10. The sample here was PBMCs, taken at surgery. This sequence was found in a male donor with early-stage non-small cell lung cancer. The sequence is built from TRBV20-1 and TRBJ1-6; 8 central nucleotides agree with TRBD1. The sequenced DNA is TGCAGTGCTAGGGACAGGGCCCTCGGGGGTAATTCACCCCTCCACTTT. This translates into CSARDRALGGNSPLHF.